One sample yielded the 20 T cell receptor beta chains listed below, sequenced in a study of blood T cell repertoires in COVID-19. TCRdb's copy holds only in-frame clones and misses some; the assay was immunoSEQ multiplex PCR. The sample carries around 190,000 clones, around 76% recorded once. The sample consisted of peripheral blood. These receptors all stem from an older woman with COVID-19, enrolled during active disease.

The chain combines TRBV5-5 with TRBJ2-7; 11 bases are shared with TRBD1. Germline CDR1 is SGHKS and CDR2 is YYEKEE (reference sequence). The ends lost 5 bases at V and 5 bases at J; junction bases unmatched: 6. The CDR3 length is 14 residues. CDR3 coding DNA: TGTGCCAGCAGGAAAAGGACAGGGGGCGACGAGCAGTACGTC. It codes for CASRKRTGGDEQYV.

This clone was detected only a few times. This chain joins TRBV5-1 and TRBJ1-1; D is unclear. The V gene's germline CDR1 is SGHRS and CDR2 YFSETQ. The CDR3 sequence is 13 residues long. V was cut by 4 bases and J by 0 bases, with 7 bases left in between. CDR3 amino acids: CASSVDMNTEAFF. Written as DNA, the CDR3 is TGCGCCAGCAGCGTCGACATGAACACTGAAGCTTTCTTT.

The chain employs TRBV5-1 and TRBJ2-3, with 8 bases identical to TRBD2. Germline trimming cut 5 bases from V and 1 base from J; bases unmatched to any gene: 21. This CDR3 is built from 20 residues. CDR1 and CDR2 from the germline V gene are SGHRS and YFSETQ. This CDR3 is CASSHQSLAGGLLRTDTQYF. CDR3 in DNA: TGCGCCAGCAGTCATCAATCCCTAGCGGGCGGGCTCTTACGCACAGATACGCAGTATTTT.

The genes are TRBV5-4 and TRBJ1-1, with TRBD1 as a possible D gene (5 bases). This CDR3 comprises 14 residues. Trimming pared 2 bases from V and 4 bases from J, leaving 12 bases between. The germline V gene encodes CDR1 SGHNT and CDR2 YYREEE (reference sequence). CDR3 nucleotides: TGTGCCAGCAGCTTACCGGGGGAAGGCACTGAAGCTTTCTTT. This gives the protein CASSLPGEGTEAFF.

CDR3 in DNA: TGTGCCTGGAGTCGGGACAGGGGCTATGGCTACACCTTC. Its protein is CAWSRDRGYGYTF. The chain is built from TRBV30 and TRBJ1-2; 10 bases fit TRBD1. J was trimmed by 4 bases and V by 2 bases; bases with no gene match: 1. This CDR3 is built from 13 residues. The V gene's germline CDR1 is GTSNPN and CDR2 SVGIG (reference sequence).

V gene TRBV5-1 combines with J gene TRBJ2-1; 7 bases fit TRBD1. V lost 1 base, J lost 6 bases, and 1 base stayed unmatched. From germline, CDR1 is SGHRS and CDR2 YFSETQ. The CDR3 is 13 amino acids. CDR3: CASSLTGANEQFF. The DNA of the CDR3 is TGCGCCAGCAGCTTGACAGGGGCCAATGAGCAGTTCTTC. The full variable domain, rest sourced from reference TRBV5-1 and TRBJ2-1, is KAGVTQTPRYLIKTRGQQVTLSCSPISGHRSVSWYQQTPGQGLQFLFEYFSETQRNKGNFPGRFSGRQFSNSRSEMNVSTLELGDSALYLCASSLTGANEQFFGPGTRLTVL.

This rearrangement joins TRBV7-6 to TRBJ2-3; 11 nucleotides line up with TRBD2. The trim removed 5 bases at V and 3 bases at J, leaving 13 bases unmatched. This CDR3 comprises 18 residues. Per the germline V gene, CDR1 is SGHVS and CDR2 is FNYEAQ. The CDR3 region has the DNA TGTGCCAGCAGCAGAACTAGCGGGGGTGTCCGGCGGACAGATACGCAGTATTTT. It encodes CASSRTSGGVRRTDTQYF.

This sequence joins TRBV14 and TRBJ2-2; D remains ambiguous. Trimming left V 4 bases short and J 3 bases short, with 6 bases between. Germline CDR1 SGHDN, CDR2 FVKESK. CDR3 length: 13 residues. CDR3 bases: TGTGCCAGCAGCCCACCGGACACCGGGGAGCTGTTTTTT. It encodes CASSPPDTGELFF.

The chain recombines TRBV7-8 with TRBJ1-5; the D is unclear. CDR1 and CDR2 from the germline V gene are SGHVS and FQNEAQ. The CDR3 runs to 15 residues. Deletions cut 2 bases from V and 1 base from J, with 9 bases between. CDR3 in amino acids: CASSLISGSNQPQHF. In nucleotides, the CDR3 is TGTGCCAGCAGCTTAATTAGCGGGAGCAATCAGCCCCAGCATTTT.

The chain employs TRBV14 and TRBJ1-6; maybe TRBD1 (6 bases). The CDR3 length is 14 residues. The germline gives CDR1 SGHDN, CDR2 FVKESK. Trimming removed 4 bases at V and 7 bases at J, with 11 bases between. CDR3 sequence reads: CASSLARGNSPLHF. The CDR3 DNA follows: TGTGCCAGCAGCCTTGCCAGGGGAAATTCACCCCTCCACTTT.

This chain joins TRBV28 and TRBJ1-5; D perhaps matches TRBD1 (6 bases). CDR1 is MDHEN and CDR2 is SYDVKM in the germline V gene. The ends were cut back, 6 bases at V and 2 bases at J, with 20 bases in the middle. The CDR3 runs to 17 residues. The DNA for the CDR3 is TGTGCCAGCAGCCAAGGGGGGGATGGGAAAGGCAATCAGCCCCAGCATTTT. Translating it yields CASSQGGDGKGNQPQHF.

This clone was picked up one time. The chain has TRBV24-1 and TRBJ2-7; D not certain. CDR3 length: 13 residues. V shed 6 bases and J shed 4 bases, with 12 bases lying between them. From germline, CDR1 is KGHDR and CDR2 SFDVKD. CDR3 DNA: TGTGCCACCAGTACTGCGAGGTCGTACGAGCAGTACGTC. Translating it yields CATSTARSYEQYV.

The chain links TRBV5-1 to TRBJ2-7; 11 bases agree with TRBD1. The CDR3 consists of 16 residues. Germline CDR1 and CDR2: SGHRS and YFSETQ. Trimming cost V 0 bases and J 7 bases; bases outside gene matches: 9. The CDR3 protein is CASSLGLGQGEGEQYF. The CDR3 coding sequence is TGCGCCAGCAGCTTGGGCCTGGGACAGGGGGAAGGGGAGCAGTACTTC.

This chain connects TRBV2 to TRBJ2-1, with D perhaps TRBD2 (5 bases). Germline V lookup: CDR1 SNHLY, CDR2 FYNNEI. This CDR3 is built from 12 residues. For the CDR3, the DNA is TGTGCGAAGACTAAGGTCTACAATGAGCAGTTCTTC. It is translated as CAKTKVYNEQFF.

The V and J genes are TRBV14 and TRBJ2-2; 7 nucleotides align to TRBD2. This CDR3 comprises 15 residues. V dropped 0 bases and J dropped 9; count of bases not matched to a gene: 7. CDR1 is SGHDN and CDR2 is FVKESK in the germline V gene. The CDR3 here is CASSQDPGLLRELFF. In DNA form, the CDR3 reads TGTGCCAGCAGCCAAGATCCGGGACTACTGAGGGAGCTGTTTTTT.

V is TRBV7-6 and J is TRBJ2-1; TRBD2 aligns across 11 bases. The CDR3 length is 18 residues. CDR1 and CDR2 (germline): SGHVS, FNYEAQ. V was clipped by 5 bases and J by 7 bases; unmatched bases: 16. CDR3 nucleotide sequence: TGTGCCAGCAGCCTGAGGACTAGCGGGTTACCCGGGGGGAATGAGCAGTTCTTC. As protein: CASSLRTSGLPGGNEQFF.

The V gene is TRBV7-3, the J gene TRBJ2-1; TRBD1 is a possible D gene (5 bases). Trimming took off 5 bases at V and 6 bases at J, with 14 bases between the two ends. The CDR3 loop spans 14 amino acids. The germline V gene has CDR1 SGHTA and CDR2 FQGTGA. The CDR3: CASSRVGPSNEQFF. CDR3 coding DNA: TGTGCCAGCAGCAGAGTGGGGCCCTCCAATGAGCAGTTCTTC.

The J gene is TRBJ2-5, the V gene TRBV18; 8 bases are shared with TRBD1. The V gene's germline CDR1 is KGHSH and CDR2 LQKENI. This CDR3 spans 14 amino acids. The ends lost 0 bases at V and 3 bases at J; junction bases unmatched: 0. As DNA, the CDR3 is TGTGCCAGCTCACCACCGACAGGGGAAGAGACCCAGTACTTC. This sequence encodes CASSPPTGEETQYF.

The chain couples TRBV12-3 or TRBV12-4 to TRBJ2-1; unclear D gene. This CDR3 contains 13 residues. The V and J ends lost 6 bases and 0 bases respectively, with 6 bases between them. The DNA for the CDR3 is TGTGCCAGCAGCCCGGTCTCCTACAATGAGCAGTTCTTC. Translating it yields CASSPVSYNEQFF.

The chain carries TRBV24-1 and TRBJ2-3; the match to TRBD2 covers 10 bases. V lost 3 bases to trimming and J lost 2 bases; unmatched junction nucleotides: 4. Germline V lookup: CDR1 KGHDR, CDR2 SFDVKD. The CDR3 spans 16 residues. In nucleotides, the CDR3 is TGTGCCACCAGTGATCGAACTAGCGGGACCACAGATACGCAGTATTTT. It is translated as CATSDRTSGTTDTQYF.